These 13 T cell receptor beta chains were sequenced from one sample in a study of graft-versus-host responses after intestinal transplantation. The repertoire was sequenced with immunoSEQ multiplex PCR; TCRdb's copy has only in-frame clones and lacks some. The sample yields some 70,000 clones, around nine tenths seen once. The sample in question was bone marrow, obtained approximately 100 weeks after intestinal transplantation. All receptors come from a human patient who received an intestinal transplant, so some T cells may come from the graft donor.

This clone was seen only once. The rearrangement links TRBV11-2 to TRBJ1-4; 7 bases align to TRBD1. V lost 5 bases to trimming and J lost 0 bases; unmatched junction nucleotides: 9. Germline CDR1 and CDR2: SGHAT and FQNNGV. The length of the CDR3 is 17 residues. The CDR3 protein is CASSLGEGAATNEKLFF. Here the CDR3 DNA reads TGTGCCAGCAGCCTAGGGGAGGGGGCCGCAACTAATGAAAAACTGTTTTTT.

The chain links TRBV2 to TRBJ1-6; 10 nucleotides align to TRBD1. V gave up 4 bases and J gave up 7 bases; unmatched junction bases: 10. CDR3 length equals 17 residues. CDR1 is SNHLY and CDR2 is FYNNEI in the germline V gene. The CDR3 sequence: CASSAPGQGKKNSPLHF. The CDR3 region has the DNA TGTGCCAGCAGTGCACCGGGACAGGGGAAAAAGAATTCACCCCTCCACTTT.

The chain couples TRBV13 to TRBJ1-2; D gene unclear. V was cut by 6 bases and J by 3 bases, with 20 bases left in between. Germline V gene data show CDR1 as PRHDT and CDR2 as FYEKMQ (reference sequence). The CDR3 sequence is 16 residues long. CDR3 in DNA: TGTGCCAGCAGGGGATTGGCCGAACCTAACGACTATGGCTACACCTTC. Translation: CASRGLAEPNDYGYTF.

This rearrangement joins TRBV15 to TRBJ1-1; no clear D. The CDR3 consists of 14 residues. Germline V gene data show CDR1 as LNHNV and CDR2 as YYDKDF (reference sequence). V shed 3 bases and J shed 2 bases, with 10 bases lying between them. The chain's CDR3 is CATSSPWGNTEAFF. DNA of the CDR3: TGTGCCACCAGCAGCCCCTGGGGAAACACTGAAGCTTTCTTT.

The chain uses TRBV5-4 and TRBJ2-5, with D possibly TRBD1 on 7 matching bases. This CDR3 contains 15 residues. V was pared by 4 bases and J by 4 bases, with 17 bases between. Looked up from germline, CDR1 is SGHNT and CDR2 is YYREEE (reference sequence). The CDR3 region is CASSPNQGGGETQYF. As DNA, the CDR3 is TGTGCCAGCAGCCCTAATCAGGGGGGCGGAGAGACCCAGTACTTC.

The chain couples TRBV9 to TRBJ1-1; D remains unclear. Germline-derived CDR1 and CDR2 are SGDLS and YYNGEE. The CDR3 consists of 12 residues. With 3 bases removed from V and 8 bases from J, the gap between germline ends came to 11 bases. The CDR3 loop is CASSGPEPEAFF. The CDR3 DNA sequence: TGTGCCAGCAGCGGTCCGGAACCCGAAGCTTTCTTT.

This clone occurred once. This sequence joins TRBV5-1 and TRBJ2-7; perhaps TRBD2 as D (5 bases). Looked up from germline, CDR1 is SGHRS and CDR2 is YFSETQ. V lost 0 bases to trimming and J lost 4 bases, with 17 bases between them. The CDR3 sequence is 16 residues long. CDR3 region: CASSLGPRGPPYEQYF. CDR3 sequence (DNA): TGCGCCAGCAGCTTGGGGCCTCGAGGGCCGCCATACGAGCAGTACTTC.

As regards this clone: Other DNA variants within this sample encode the same CDR3. This rearrangement joins TRBV2 to TRBJ1-4, with 7 nucleotides matching TRBD1. Trimming took 7 bases from V and 3 from J; bases not matched to a gene: 2. Germline-derived CDR1 and CDR2 are SNHLY and FYNNEI. The CDR3 covers 13 residues. CDR3 residues: CASTGTANEKLFF. For the CDR3, the DNA is TGTGCCAGCACCGGGACAGCTAATGAAAAACTGTTTTTT.

This chain uses TRBV7-2 with TRBJ2-7; D not certain. The CDR3 is 14 residues long. Germline loops: CDR1 SGHTA, CDR2 FQGNSA. V lost 5 bases and J 0 bases, leaving 11 bases between the germline ends. The CDR3 DNA reads as TGTGCCAGCAGCCGGAGCTGGAACTCCTACGAGCAGTACTTC. Translating it yields CASSRSWNSYEQYF.

This clone was seen a handful of times. This chain links TRBV5-6 with TRBJ1-2; possibly TRBD1 for D (5 bases). CDR1 and CDR2 (germline): SGHDT, YYEEEE. CDR3 length: 14 residues. The V end lost 5 bases, the J end lost 2 bases, and 13 bases lay between the germline ends. As DNA, the CDR3 is TGTGCCAGCAGGGGGGAGGGAGAGAACTATGGCTACACCTTC. It yields the protein CASRGEGENYGYTF.

This clone has just one count. The V gene is TRBV29-1, the J gene TRBJ1-1; D is uncertain. The V gene's germline CDR1 is SQVTM and CDR2 ANQGSEA. This CDR3 is 14 amino acids long. The V gene lost 6 bases and the J gene lost 1 base, with 15 bases spanning the gap. As DNA, the CDR3 is TGCAGCGTATTACGACTTCATCAGAACACTGAAGCTTTCTTT. Translated, it gives CSVLRLHQNTEAFF.

This clone was seen just once. The rearrangement links TRBV6-6 to TRBJ2-7; the match to TRBD1 covers 7 bases. Germline values: CDR1 MNHNY, CDR2 SVGAGI (reference sequence). This CDR3 has 15 residues. With V trimmed by 5 bases and J by 4 bases, 11 bases remained unmatched. The CDR3 region is CASSRPGTELYEQYF. CDR3 bases: TGTGCCAGCAGTAGACCCGGGACAGAACTTTACGAGCAGTACTTC.

The chain joins TRBV5-1 to TRBJ2-5; tentatively, D is TRBD2 (7 bases). The CDR3 totals 14 residues. Germline V gene lookup returns CDR1 SGHRS and CDR2 YFSETQ. V lost 0 bases, J lost 5 bases, and 11 bases lay in between. Here the CDR3 reads CASSLVGGEETQYF. CDR3 coding DNA: TGCGCCAGCAGCTTGGTAGGGGGGGAGGAGACCCAGTACTTC.